The entry that follows covers one T cell receptor (beta chain) sequence. Its specificity is not known. As for time point: blood from clinic visit 5 months post-surgery; TSC patient then seizure free. The data stem from a study of brain T cells in children with intractable seizures. The assay was immunoSEQ multiplex PCR, and TCRdb's table has in-frame clones only and misses some. The sample includes around 340,000 clones, nearly 95% of them seen just once. The CDR3 is made up of 12 amino acids. The V and J ends lost 3 bases and 4 bases respectively, with 7 bases between them. Per the germline V gene, CDR1 is LGHDT and CDR2 is YNNKEL (reference sequence). Study-level findings and limits: HCMV serostatus was not known, and viral specificity came from CDR3 similarity only. Clones missing pre-surgery may reflect undersampling of that blood sample.

Specimen: peripheral blood, collected 4 to 5 months after surgery. The TCR was taken from a boy under two years old with tuberous sclerosis and intractable seizures. V usage is TRBV3-1 (or the pseudogene TRBV3-2) and J usage is TRBJ2-7; D possibly corresponds to TRBD1 (5 bases). The CDR3 is CASSQQGYEQYF. The CDR3 DNA is TGTGCCAGCAGCCAGCAGGGTTACGAGCAGTACTTC.